The clone carrying this T cell receptor (beta chain) was detected only a few times. Its antigen is still unknown. Drawing of peripheral blood yielded ten milliliters from each donor. The authors ran a second PCR of about 6 to 11 cycles using a sample-barcoded 5' primer and a J-beta primer mix. In TCRdb, the 5' RACE reads were re-called with MiXCR into one record per CDR3 protein. This sample has about 840,000 distinct CDR3 sequences, with 25% to 35% found just once. This sample was taken from a study of blood T cells in healthy people across ages. Regarding the study as a whole: While age rose, TCR beta diversity per million T cells dropped in a roughly linear way.

These sequences were also reported in another study, on T cells of mothers and their children. From that report: In cDNA synthesis, all of the extracted RNA was used at around 1.4 ug per 15 ul.

The sample taken for sequencing was blood. This TCR came from a woman in her forties in good health.

CDR3: CSAHRDWGLVQPQHF. The CDR3 DNA reads TGCAGTGCCCACCGGGATTGGGGTCTCGTTCAGCCCCAGCATTTT. The chain joins TRBV20-1 to TRBJ1-5, with D unresolved. V lost 6 bases and J 6 bases, leaving 21 bases between the germline ends. Germline lookup yields CDR1 DFQATT and CDR2 SNEGSKA (reference sequence). The CDR3 has 15 amino acids.